The 6 T cell receptor beta chains presented below share a single source sample, sequenced in a study of T cell responses to AZD1222 COVID-19 vaccine. The data were produced by immunoSEQ multiplex PCR, yet TCRdb's version contains in-frame clones alone and is incomplete. This table has 150,000 or so clones, around 93% appearing once. The sample in question was peripheral blood, obtained on day 0 of AZD1222 vaccination. The receptor source for this set is an adult in good health.

V is TRBV28 and J is TRBJ2-3; TRBD2 aligns across 8 bases. With V trimmed by 3 bases and J by 2 bases, 10 bases remained unmatched. This CDR3 region has 17 residues. CDR1 and CDR2 from the germline V gene are MDHEN and SYDVKM. CDR3 nucleotide sequence: TGTGCCAGCAGTTTGGGGGGAGCGGGAGCCAACACAGATACGCAGTATTTT. Its translation is CASSLGGAGANTDTQYF. The complete variable domain, with remaining parts taken from reference TRBV28 and TRBJ2-3, reads DVKVTQSSRYLVKRTGEKVFLECVQDMDHENMFWYRQDPGLGLRLIYFSYDVKMKEKGDIPEGYSVSREKKERFSLILESASTNQTSMYLCASSLGGAGANTDTQYFGPGTRLTVL.

This clone was seen a few times. The CDR3 spells CASSLDRVAQPQHF. DNA of the CDR3: TGTGCCAGCAGTTTGGACAGGGTCGCTCAGCCCCAGCATTTT. This rearrangement joins TRBV27 to TRBJ1-5; 8 bases fit TRBD1. The germline V gene encodes CDR1 MNHEY and CDR2 SMNVEV (reference sequence). Unmatched junction bases numbered 4, after V lost 3 bases and J lost 6 bases. CDR3 length: 14 amino acids.

The chain recombines TRBV9 with TRBJ2-7; D may be TRBD2 (5 bases). The CDR3 contains 11 residues. With 4 bases removed from V and 9 bases from J, the gap between germline ends came to 11 bases. In germline, CDR1 is SGDLS, CDR2 YYNGEE. CDR3 loop: CASSSSGVQYF. The CDR3 DNA reads as TGTGCCAGCAGCTCCTCCGGGGTGCAGTACTTC.

The sample holds one count of this clone. The V and J genes are TRBV12-3 or TRBV12-4 and TRBJ1-4, with D unclear. V was shortened by 3 bases and J by 8 bases, with 4 bases between the two germline ends. The CDR3 extends over 11 amino acids. For the CDR3, the DNA is TGTGCCAGCAGTTTTGGGGAAAAACTGTTTTTT. Translated: CASSFGEKLFF.

The chain uses TRBV5-6 and TRBJ2-2; D call uncertain. CDR3 length: 18 residues. Germline V gene data show CDR1 as SGHDT and CDR2 as YYEEEE. V lost 4 bases and J lost 2, with 21 bases in between. The CDR3 DNA is TGTGCCAGCAGCGATATACACGGACCACTCGGTAACACCGGGGAGCTGTTTTTT. It translates to CASSDIHGPLGNTGELFF.

This chain joins TRBV27 and TRBJ2-2; either TRBD1 or TRBD2 may supply D (5 bases each). Trimming removed 1 base from V and 0 bases from J, with 9 bases in between. The length of the CDR3 is 16 residues. The germline V gene encodes CDR1 MNHEY and CDR2 SMNVEV (reference sequence). DNA of the CDR3: TGTGCCAGCAGTTTATTGGGGGTCCCGAACACCGGGGAGCTGTTTTTT. Its protein is CASSLLGVPNTGELFF.